This T cell receptor (beta chain) was sequenced in a study of beta chain features in type 1 diabetes. Study background: Across the samples, 90 million to 120 million sorted cells were examined in total. Study outcomes and limitations: Shortening of TCRB CDR3s, moderate but significant, appeared in all four CD4+ subsets of Type 1 diabetes patients.

This clone came up a few times. What it binds is unknown. What was sequenced were expressed TCRB transcripts, since all of the isolated RNA had been reverse transcribed. TCRdb keeps only in-frame clones here, not all; method: immunoSEQ multiplex PCR. Of over 650,000 clones in the sample, more than 13% were seen once. Trimming took off 2 bases at V and 2 bases at J, with 9 bases between the two ends. The germline gives CDR1 MNHEY, CDR2 SVGAGI. The CDR3 has 14 amino acids. The origin of this receptor is a young man with type 1 diabetes. Specimen: naive CD4+ T cells from blood. The chain couples TRBV6-5 to TRBJ2-5, with D uncertain. Here the CDR3 reads CASSYGGLQETQYF. CDR3 sequence (DNA): TGTGCCAGCAGTTACGGTGGATTACAAGAGACCCAGTACTTC.